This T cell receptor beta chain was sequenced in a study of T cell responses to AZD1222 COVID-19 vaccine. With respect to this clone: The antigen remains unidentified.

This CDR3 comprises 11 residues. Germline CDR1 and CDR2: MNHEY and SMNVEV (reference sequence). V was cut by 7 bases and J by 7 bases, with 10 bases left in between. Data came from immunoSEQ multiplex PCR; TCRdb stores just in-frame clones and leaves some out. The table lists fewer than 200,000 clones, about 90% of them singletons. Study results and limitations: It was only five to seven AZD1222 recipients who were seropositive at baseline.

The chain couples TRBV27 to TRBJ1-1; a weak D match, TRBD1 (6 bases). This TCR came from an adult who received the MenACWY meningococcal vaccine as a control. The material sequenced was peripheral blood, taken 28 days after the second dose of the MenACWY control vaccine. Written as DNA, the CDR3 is TGTGCCAGCACTAACAGGGTTGAAGCTTTCTTT. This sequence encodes CASTNRVEAFF.